This T cell receptor beta chain was found in a study of technical replicates of blood from several donors. Germline V gene sequence: CDR1 SGHDT, CDR2 YYEEEE. Trimming shortened V by 0 bases and J by 8 bases, and 6 bases separated the two germline ends. The CDR3 spans 12 residues. Generated by immunoSEQ multiplex PCR, the TCRdb table keeps only in-frame clones and is missing some. The table records around 63,000 clones, 98% of them present only once. This chain uses TRBV5-6 with TRBJ2-1, with unresolved D. The sequencing input was T cells isolated from PBMCs. The origin of this receptor is a human donor in good health. CDR3 nucleotide sequence: TGTGCCAGCAGCTTGGTACTCGATGAGCAGTTCTTC. Its translation is CASSLVLDEQFF.